This T cell receptor (beta chain) came from a study of T cells in Graves' hyperthyroidism and ophthalmopathy. Turning to the study itself: Peripheral blood samples were taken at initial diagnosis, prior to any treatment. Study-level points and caveats: Stable hyperthyroidism was told apart from ophthalmopathy by a model built on 13 V-J features.

Regarding this clonotype: Its antigen is not identified.

There were TCR beta CDR3 regions amplified from RNA transcripts. HTBI primers were the set used in a first-round RT-PCR of the TCR CDR3. TCRdb re-derived calls from the multiplex PCR reads in MiXCR, one entry per CDR3 protein. The data show 490,000 or so distinct CDR3 sequences, approximately 23% seen once. This CDR3 contains 16 residues. The V and J ends lost 5 bases and 2 bases, in that order; junction bases with no gene match: 7. The germline V gene encodes CDR1 SGHNT and CDR2 YENEEA. The source of the PBMCs was 10 ml of fresh peripheral blood. J is TRBJ2-2 and V is TRBV11-3; TRBD2 agrees at 8 bases. The receptor comes from an older woman with Graves' ophthalmopathy. The sequenced sample consisted of blood. The CDR3: CASSTTGTRNTGELFF. The CDR3 DNA is TGTGCCAGCAGCACGACCGGGACTAGAAACACCGGGGAGCTGTTTTTT.